These 25 T cell receptor beta chains originate from one sample sequenced in a study of cytomegalovirus exposure and HLA in healthy donors. Primers for the PCR totalled 60 Vbeta and 13 Jbeta. TCRdb's copy holds only in-frame clones and misses some; the assay was immunoSEQ multiplex PCR. The sample yields under 140,000 clones, under 85% seen once. The sequenced sample was PBMCs. Receptor source: a man aged 30 to 45 in good health and CMV-seropositive.

The chain links TRBV4-1 to TRBJ1-2, with a weak D call TRBD1 (6 bases). Germline CDR1 MGHRA, CDR2 YSYEKL. The V end was cut by 2 bases, the J end by 7 bases, with 11 bases between. This CDR3 region has 13 residues. The CDR3 loop is CASSQRTEVGYTF. The CDR3 DNA reads as TGCGCCAGCAGCCAAAGGACAGAAGTTGGCTACACCTTC.

This sequence joins TRBV7-3 and TRBJ2-2; TRBD1 agrees at 9 bases. Trimming took 6 bases from V and 7 from J; bases not matched to a gene: 6. The length of the CDR3 is 14 residues. The germline gives CDR1 SGHTA, CDR2 FQGTGA. The CDR3 sequence: CASRPDRGNGELFF. CDR3 nucleotide sequence: TGTGCCAGCAGACCGGACAGGGGAAACGGGGAGCTGTTTTTT.

This rearrangement joins TRBV19 to TRBJ2-7; 7 positions match TRBD1. V lost 5 bases and J lost 2; bases outside the gene matches: 6. This CDR3 spans 14 amino acids. CDR1 LNHDA and CDR2 SQIVND come from the germline V gene (reference sequence). This CDR3 reads CASSFTGAPYEQYF. In nucleotides, the CDR3 is TGTGCCAGTAGTTTTACAGGGGCCCCCTACGAGCAGTACTTC.

This clone was detected a few times. The CDR3 DNA reads TGCGCCAGCAGCTTGGATTACGGGGAAGCTTTCTTT. It encodes CASSLDYGEAFF. The chain is built from TRBV5-1 and TRBJ1-1, with no clear D. V was shortened by 0 bases and J by 8 bases, with 8 bases between the two germline ends. The CDR3 length is 12 residues. From germline, CDR1 is SGHRS and CDR2 YFSETQ.

The V gene is TRBV2, the J gene TRBJ1-1, with TRBD1 matching 10 bases. The CDR3 sequence is 19 residues long. Germline V gene data show CDR1 as SNHLY and CDR2 as FYNNEI. With 1 base clipped from V and 3 bases from J, the junction kept 14 bases outside the gene matches. The CDR3 DNA follows: TGTGCCAGCAGTGAAGACCGGGACAGGGGATGGGGGATTTACACTGAAGCTTTCTTT. It encodes CASSEDRDRGWGIYTEAFF.

A single count supports this clone. The chain links TRBV25-1 to TRBJ2-3; D might be TRBD2 (5 bases). The CDR3 is made up of 15 amino acids. V lost 1 base and J lost 14, with 22 bases in between. In germline, CDR1 is MGHDK, CDR2 SYGVNS. DNA for the CDR3: TGTGCCAGCAGTGAATCAGCCGGCCGAGCGGAGAGGCGGTATTTT. Translated, it gives CASSESAGRAERRYF. Variable domain in full (rest from reference TRBV25-1 and TRBJ2-3): EADIYQTPRYLVIGTGKKITLECSQTMGHDKMYWYQQDPGMELHLIHYSYGVNSTEKGDLSSESTVSRIRTEHFPLTLESARPSHTSQYLCASSESAGRAERRYFGPGTRLTVL.

The CDR3 spells CASTPIADYQETQYF. DNA for the CDR3: TGTGCCAGCACCCCTATAGCGGACTACCAAGAGACCCAGTACTTC. This chain connects TRBV13 to TRBJ2-5, with D possibly TRBD2 on 6 matching bases. The CDR3 consists of 15 residues. Trimming took 7 bases from V and 0 from J, leaving 15 bases between them. The germline V gene encodes CDR1 PRHDT and CDR2 FYEKMQ (reference sequence).

In its sample, this clone was seen a few times. The chain links TRBV6-5 to TRBJ2-5, with 13 bases matching TRBD2. Trimming removed 2 bases from V and 7 bases from J; junction bases left unmatched: 4. Germline V gene lookup returns CDR1 MNHEY and CDR2 SVGAGI. The CDR3 runs 15 residues. This chain's CDR3 is CASSYGLAGEGTQYF. The CDR3 DNA reads as TGTGCCAGCAGTTACGGACTAGCGGGGGAAGGGACCCAGTACTTC.

The chain joins TRBV19 to TRBJ2-2, with TRBD2 as a possible D gene (6 bases). V gave up 7 bases and J gave up 2 bases, with 26 bases separating them. CDR3 size: 19 residues. Germline CDR1 LNHDA, CDR2 SQIVND (reference sequence). The CDR3 is CASTTPLRTGESNTGELFF. CDR3 in DNA: TGTGCCAGTACCACGCCCCTCCGGACGGGAGAGTCTAACACCGGGGAGCTGTTTTTT. Using reference TRBV19 and TRBJ2-2 for the parts outside the CDR3, the full variable domain is DGGITQSPKYLFRKEGQNVTLSCEQNLNHDAMYWYRQDPGQGLRLIYYSQIVNDFQKGDIAEGYSVSREKKESFPLTVTSAQKNPTAFYLCASTTPLRTGESNTGELFFGEGSRLTVL.

The rearrangement links TRBV19 to TRBJ2-3; 7 positions match TRBD2. Trimming removed 2 bases from V and 1 base from J; junction bases left unmatched: 6. Per germline, CDR1 LNHDA and CDR2 SQIVND (reference sequence). The CDR3 loop spans 16 amino acids. The CDR3 DNA is TGTGCCAGTAGTATAAATCCAGCGGGGCGCACAGATACGCAGTATTTT. This gives the protein CASSINPAGRTDTQYF.

The chain is built from TRBV18 and TRBJ1-3; a weak D match, TRBD1 (5 bases). CDR1 is KGHSH and CDR2 is LQKENI in the germline V gene. There are 16 residues in the CDR3. V was shortened by 2 bases and J by 0 bases, with 11 bases between the two germline ends. This CDR3 reads CASSPGASHSGNTIYF. CDR3 coding DNA: TGTGCCAGCTCACCAGGGGCATCACACTCTGGAAACACCATATATTTT.

J is TRBJ1-2 and V is TRBV30; possibly TRBD1 for D (5 bases). Trimming took 0 bases from V and 4 from J, leaving 12 bases between them. Per the germline V gene, CDR1 is GTSNPN and CDR2 is SVGIG (reference sequence). This CDR3 has 14 residues. The CDR3: CAWSVWQGSYGYTF. The CDR3 DNA reads as TGTGCCTGGAGTGTATGGCAGGGATCCTATGGCTACACCTTC.

The chain couples TRBV29-1 to TRBJ2-1; D gene unclear. The V end lost 6 bases, the J end lost 7 bases, and 13 bases lay between the germline ends. Germline V lookup: CDR1 SQVTM, CDR2 ANQGSEA. The CDR3 runs 12 residues. This CDR3 is CSVDKGGNEQFF. CDR3 DNA sequence: TGCAGCGTCGACAAAGGTGGGAATGAGCAGTTCTTC.

The chain is built from TRBV2 and TRBJ2-5; D gene ambiguous. This CDR3 has 11 residues. Germline CDR1 and CDR2: SNHLY and FYNNEI. V dropped 6 bases and J dropped 5 bases, with 7 bases sitting between them. The CDR3 region is CASSLSETQYF. CDR3 nucleotides: TGTGCCAGCAGCCTCAGTGAGACCCAGTACTTC.

The chain joins TRBV19 to TRBJ2-3; 11 nucleotides line up with TRBD1. The CDR3 extends over 15 amino acids. After removal of 8 bases from V and 4 bases from J, the junction contained 8 bases not matched to a gene. Germline assignment: CDR1 LNHDA and CDR2 SQIVND (reference sequence). As DNA, the CDR3 is TGTGCCAGTGACACCGGGACAGGGGGTCCAGATACGCAGTATTTT. It translates to CASDTGTGGPDTQYF.

CDR3 DNA: TGTGCCAGCAGTGGAGCCCCGACTAGCGGGGGGGCCGGGGTCACCGGGGAGCTGTTTTTT. Amino acid sequence: CASSGAPTSGGAGVTGELFF. The chain couples TRBV2 to TRBJ2-2, with TRBD2 identical over 14 bases. CDR3 length: 20 amino acids. Germline CDR1 reads SNHLY; CDR2 reads FYNNEI. The ends lost 4 bases at V and 4 bases at J; junction bases unmatched: 14. Drawing the rest from reference TRBV2 and TRBJ2-2, the complete variable domain is EPEVTQTPSHQVTQMGQEVILRCVPISNHLYFYWYRQILGQKVEFLVSFYNNEISEKSEIFDDQFSVERPDGSNFTLKIRSTKLEDSAMYFCASSGAPTSGGAGVTGELFFGEGSRLTVL.

The chain is built from TRBV6-1 and TRBJ1-5; 9 bases are shared with TRBD1. Germline-derived CDR1 and CDR2 are MNHNS and SASEGT. The CDR3 sequence is 14 residues long. Trimming cost V 6 bases and J 4 bases; bases outside gene matches: 4. The CDR3 loop reads CASSGTGTNQPQHF. The DNA of the CDR3 is TGTGCCAGCAGCGGGACAGGGACGAATCAGCCCCAGCATTTT.

Only one count was recorded for this clone. This rearrangement joins TRBV28 to TRBJ2-1, with 8 nucleotides matching TRBD1. The CDR3 consists of 14 residues. Germline CDR1 is MDHEN and CDR2 is SYDVKM. Trimming took 5 bases from V and 4 from J; bases not matched to a gene: 4. CDR3 amino acids: CASSPGQDYNEQFF. CDR3 DNA: TGTGCCAGCAGTCCGGGACAGGATTACAATGAGCAGTTCTTC.

The chain joins TRBV5-6 to TRBJ1-1, with D possibly being TRBD1 (5 bases). With 3 bases removed from V and 1 base from J, the gap between germline ends came to 13 bases. The germline gives CDR1 SGHDT, CDR2 YYEEEE. The CDR3 covers 15 residues. Here the CDR3 reads CASSSLDTENTEAFF. CDR3 in DNA: TGTGCCAGCAGCTCCTTGGACACAGAGAACACTGAAGCTTTCTTT.

This chain links TRBV4-2 with TRBJ1-2; the D gene is possibly TRBD1 (5 bases). V was shortened by 0 bases and J by 3 bases, with 11 bases between the two germline ends. CDR3 length: 15 amino acids. CDR1 and CDR2 from the germline V gene are LGHNA and YNFKEQ. For the CDR3, the DNA is TGTGCCAGCAGCCAAGAACCAGGGAATGACTATGGCTACACCTTC. Translated, it gives CASSQEPGNDYGYTF.

The chain recombines TRBV28 with TRBJ1-2, with D possibly being TRBD1 (6 bases). The V gene lost 3 bases and the J gene lost 0 bases, with 11 bases spanning the gap. Germline-derived CDR1 and CDR2 are MDHEN and SYDVKM. This CDR3 contains 15 residues. Here the CDR3 reads CASSFRTAANYGYTF. The CDR3 DNA follows: TGTGCCAGCAGTTTCCGGACAGCTGCTAACTATGGCTACACCTTC.

The J gene is TRBJ2-1, the V gene TRBV4-1; 8 bases agree with TRBD2. The trim removed 1 base at V and 7 bases at J, leaving 9 bases unmatched. Germline V gene data show CDR1 as MGHRA and CDR2 as YSYEKL. The CDR3 has 16 amino acids. CDR3: CASSQAPGGPRNEQFF. The CDR3, as DNA: TGCGCCAGCAGCCAAGCGCCGGGGGGGCCACGGAATGAGCAGTTCTTC.

The rearrangement uses TRBV4-3 and TRBJ1-2; 7 nucleotides match TRBD1. Germline V gene lookup returns CDR1 LGHNA and CDR2 YSLEER. Trimming cost V 0 bases and J 3 bases; bases outside gene matches: 1. The CDR3 has 14 amino acids. As DNA, the CDR3 is TGCGCCAGCAGCCAAGATAGGGGGCACTATGGCTACACCTTC. Protein: CASSQDRGHYGYTF.

The V gene is TRBV5-1, the J gene TRBJ1-2; 8 bases match TRBD1. The CDR3 is 15 residues long. Trimming took 2 bases from V and 10 from J; bases not matched to a gene: 13. Germline V lookup: CDR1 SGHRS, CDR2 YFSETQ. CDR3 in amino acids: CASSFTTQGAGDYTF. The CDR3 DNA reads as TGCGCCAGCAGCTTTACAACTCAGGGGGCCGGGGACTACACCTTC.

This clone was picked up a small number of times. V is TRBV5-1 and J is TRBJ1-4; D is ambiguous. Germline V gives CDR1 SGHRS, CDR2 YFSETQ. The V end was cut by 1 base, the J end by 8 bases, with 15 bases between. CDR3 size: 15 residues. CDR3 bases: TGCGCCAGCAGCTTGAAATCAGGAAGAGGGGAAAAACTGTTTTTT. Protein product: CASSLKSGRGEKLFF. Drawing the rest from reference TRBV5-1 and TRBJ1-4, the complete variable domain is KAGVTQTPRYLIKTRGQQVTLSCSPISGHRSVSWYQQTPGQGLQFLFEYFSETQRNKGNFPGRFSGRQFSNSRSEMNVSTLELGDSALYLCASSLKSGRGEKLFFGSGTQLSVL.